Listed below are T cell receptor beta chains from one sample, sequenced in a study of blood T cell repertoires in COVID-19. The repertoire was sequenced with immunoSEQ multiplex PCR; TCRdb's copy has only in-frame clones and lacks some. The sample has approximately 200,000 clones, roughly 88% seen once. Sequencing was carried out using peripheral blood. These receptors originate from a woman in her thirties with acute or convalescent COVID-19. The CDR3 runs from the conserved cysteine through the conserved F or W. D genes are given only for firm matches. Some rows have no size entry. The others give once, few or many, or a class for an expanded clone.

d_call clone_size j_call v_call cdr3_aa cdr3_nt
NA few TRBJ1-3 TRBV10-1 CASPRGQDSGNTIYF TGCGCCAGCCCCAGAGGGCAGGACTCTGGAAACACCATATATTTT
NA NA TRBJ1-3 TRBV6-5 CASRPGKRGNTIYF TGTGCCAGCAGACCGGGGAAAAGGGGAAACACCATATATTTT
TRBD1 NA TRBJ1-2 TRBV2 CASRAQGPHYGYTF TGTGCCAGCAGGGCACAGGGGCCCCACTATGGCTACACCTTC
TRBD1 NA TRBJ1-6 TRBV5-1 CASSQFVPGQFSPLHF TGCGCCAGCAGCCAATTCGTCCCGGGACAGTTTTCACCCCTCCACTTT
TRBD1 NA TRBJ2-2 TRBV7-9 CASSLMGQGSGELFF TGTGCCAGCAGCTTAATGGGACAGGGATCCGGGGAGCTGTTTTTT
NA NA TRBJ1-5 TRBV28 CASSYSQGRGKPQHF TGTGCCAGCAGTTATTCTCAGGGAAGGGGTAAACCCCAGCATTTT
NA NA TRBJ2-7 TRBV5-1 CASRAAPGAYYEQYF TGCGCCAGCAGGGCCGCACCAGGGGCGTACTACGAGCAGTACTTC
TRBD2 NA TRBJ2-3 TRBV5-1 CASTREAGSSHTQYF TGCGCCAGCACCCGGGAGGCGGGGAGCTCCCATACGCAGTATTTT
NA NA TRBJ2-1 TRBV10-3 CAISDTSSGNEQFF TGTGCCATCTCAGATACGAGTTCCGGGAATGAGCAGTTCTTC
NA NA TRBJ2-3 TRBV29-1 CSVDSSVATDTQYF TGCAGCGTTGACTCTAGTGTGGCCACAGATACGCAGTATTTT
TRBD1 NA TRBJ2-7 TRBV10-3 CAISDSGQGGAEQYF TGTGCCATCAGTGATTCGGGACAGGGAGGTGCAGAGCAGTACTTC
NA NA TRBJ1-6 TRBV30 CAWKSPKSWSYNSPLHF TGTGCCTGGAAAAGTCCAAAGAGCTGGTCCTATAATTCACCCCTCCACTTT
TRBD1 NA TRBJ1-4 TRBV2 CASSGRDRGGGDEKLFF TGTGCCAGCAGTGGCCGGGACAGGGGAGGAGGCGATGAAAAACTGTTTTTT
NA NA TRBJ2-7 TRBV6-5 CASRLALPYEQYF TGTGCCAGCAGGTTAGCGCTGCCCTACGAGCAGTACTTC